The clone carrying this TCR beta chain has more than one count but fewer than ten. Its antigen is unknown. This sample is drawn from a study of T cell repertoires in cytomegalovirus infection. On the study more broadly: From public TCR beta signatures came an indication of both CMV infection and matching HLA type.

MiXCR, applied by TCRdb to the reads, yields one record per CDR3 protein. Of under 130,000 distinct CDR3 sequences listed, roughly 39% are singletons. This CDR3 contains 12 residues. Germline loops: CDR1 MDHEN, CDR2 SYDVKM. V was trimmed by 6 bases and J by 10 bases, leaving 10 bases between them. The chain uses TRBV28 and TRBJ1-6; D unresolved. The sequence was obtained from a human donor in good health (CMV status not recorded). Some clones in this sample may be carry-over from other donors' samples. The sample in question was CD8+ T cells from cultured PBMCs, obtained from culture after CMV antigen stimulation. The CDR3 loop reads CASSPFGSPLHF. The DNA of the CDR3 is TGTGCCAGCAGCCCCTTTGGGTCACCCCTCCACTTT.